This TCR beta chain came from a study of regulatory T cells in long-lasting Graves disease. This clonotype occurred many times. Its antigen remains unidentified. Time point indicated: newly diagnosed GD, antithyroid drugs for less than 3 months. After RNA was extracted from PBMCs, the TCR library was made from it. Through Arm-PCR of CDR3 regions and iRepertoire HTBI primers, TCR beta libraries were built. Via MiXCR, TCRdb re-called the multiplex PCR reads, giving one row per CDR3 protein. This table has 350,000 to 550,000 distinct CDR3 sequences, more than 13% appearing once. This CDR3 is 16 amino acids long. The germline CDR1 and CDR2 sequences are SGHTA and FQGTGA. V lost 2 bases to trimming and J lost 0 bases, with 11 bases between them. Study findings and constraints: The number of shared public clonotypes was higher in persistent patients (about 2,700) than new patients (approximately 1,000). Accuracy was perhaps lowered by the small sample size.

The same sample was also used in a study of T cells in Graves' hyperthyroidism and ophthalmopathy. That publication notes: Graves' hyperthyroidism is called stable when ophthalmopathy does not progress within 18 months.

The chain couples TRBV7-3 to TRBJ2-1; no firm D call. The sequence was obtained from a woman in her 30s with Graves disease. Source: peripheral blood mononuclear cells (PBMCs), taken at new diagnosis, from a patient treated with antithyroid drugs. The CDR3 nucleotides read TGTGCCAGCAGCTTATACGGTGGCAGCTCCTACAATGAGCAGTTCTTC. Protein: CASSLYGGSSYNEQFF.